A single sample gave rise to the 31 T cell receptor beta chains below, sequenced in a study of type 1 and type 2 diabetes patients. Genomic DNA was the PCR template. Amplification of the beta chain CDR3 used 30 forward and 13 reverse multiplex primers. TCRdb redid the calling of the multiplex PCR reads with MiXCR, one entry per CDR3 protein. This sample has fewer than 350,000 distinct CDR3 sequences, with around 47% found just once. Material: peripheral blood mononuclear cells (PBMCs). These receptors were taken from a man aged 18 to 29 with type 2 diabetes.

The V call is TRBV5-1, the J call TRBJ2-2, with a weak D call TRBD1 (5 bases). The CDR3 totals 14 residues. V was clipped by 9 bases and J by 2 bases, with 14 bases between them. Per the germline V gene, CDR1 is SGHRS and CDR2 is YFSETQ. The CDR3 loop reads CANRPDTNTGELFF. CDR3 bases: TGCGCCAACCGCCCGGACACAAACACCGGGGAGCTGTTTTTT.

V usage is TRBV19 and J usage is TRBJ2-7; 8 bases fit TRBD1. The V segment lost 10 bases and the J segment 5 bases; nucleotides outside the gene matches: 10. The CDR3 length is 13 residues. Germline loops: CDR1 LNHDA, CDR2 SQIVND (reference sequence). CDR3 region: CATRQGYQDEQYF. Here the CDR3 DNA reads TGTGCCACCAGACAGGGGTATCAAGACGAGCAGTACTTC.

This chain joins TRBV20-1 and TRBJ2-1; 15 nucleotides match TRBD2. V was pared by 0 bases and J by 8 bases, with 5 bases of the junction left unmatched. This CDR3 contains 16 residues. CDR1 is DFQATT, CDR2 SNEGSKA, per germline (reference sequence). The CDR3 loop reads CSARERTSGRGYEQFF. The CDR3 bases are TGCAGTGCTAGAGAGAGGACTAGCGGGAGGGGGTATGAGCAGTTCTTC.

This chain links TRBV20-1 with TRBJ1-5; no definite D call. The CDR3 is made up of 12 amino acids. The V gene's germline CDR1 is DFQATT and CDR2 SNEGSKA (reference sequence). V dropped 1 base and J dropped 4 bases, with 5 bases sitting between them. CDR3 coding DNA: TGCAGTGCTAGAGTGGAGAATCAGCCCCAGCATTTT. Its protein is CSARVENQPQHF.

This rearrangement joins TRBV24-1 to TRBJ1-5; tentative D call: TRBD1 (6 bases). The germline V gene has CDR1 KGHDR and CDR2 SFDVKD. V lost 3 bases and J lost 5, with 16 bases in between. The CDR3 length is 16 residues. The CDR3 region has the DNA TGTGCCACCAGTGATCCGGTAGGGGGGGCGGATCAGCCCCAGCATTTT. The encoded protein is CATSDPVGGADQPQHF.

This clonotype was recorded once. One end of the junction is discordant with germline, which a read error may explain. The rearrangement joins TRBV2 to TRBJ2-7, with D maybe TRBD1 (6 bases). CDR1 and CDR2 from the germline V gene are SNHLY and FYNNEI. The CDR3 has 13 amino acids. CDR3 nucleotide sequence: TGCGCCAGCAGTGGGTACAGGGCAAGCGAGCAGTACTTC. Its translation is CASSGYRASEQYF.

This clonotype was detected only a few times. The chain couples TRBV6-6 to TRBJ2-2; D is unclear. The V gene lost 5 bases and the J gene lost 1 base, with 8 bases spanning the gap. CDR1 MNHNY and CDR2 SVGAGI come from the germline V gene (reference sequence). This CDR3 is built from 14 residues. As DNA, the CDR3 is TGTGCCAGCAGTCCAAGACAGAACACCGGGGAGCTGTTTTTT. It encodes CASSPRQNTGELFF.

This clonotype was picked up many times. The CDR3 sequence: CASVLETQYF. The CDR3, as DNA: TGTGCCAGCGTCTTGGAGACCCAGTACTTC. The chain carries TRBV2 and TRBJ2-5; D is undetermined. Germline values: CDR1 SNHLY, CDR2 FYNNEI. The CDR3 contains 10 residues. The V and J ends lost 8 bases and 5 bases respectively, with 6 bases between them.

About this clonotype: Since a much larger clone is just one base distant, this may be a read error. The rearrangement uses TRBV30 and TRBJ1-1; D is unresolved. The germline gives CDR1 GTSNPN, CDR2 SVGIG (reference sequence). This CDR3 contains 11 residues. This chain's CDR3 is CAWSEGTEALF. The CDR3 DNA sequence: TGTGCCTGGAGTGAAGGCACTGAAGCTCTCTTT.

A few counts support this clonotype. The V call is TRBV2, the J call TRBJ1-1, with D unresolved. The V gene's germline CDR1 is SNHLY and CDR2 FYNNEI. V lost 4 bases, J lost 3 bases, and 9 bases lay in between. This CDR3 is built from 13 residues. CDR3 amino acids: CASSVISDTEAFF. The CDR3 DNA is TGTGCCAGCAGTGTCATCTCCGACACTGAAGCTTTCTTT.

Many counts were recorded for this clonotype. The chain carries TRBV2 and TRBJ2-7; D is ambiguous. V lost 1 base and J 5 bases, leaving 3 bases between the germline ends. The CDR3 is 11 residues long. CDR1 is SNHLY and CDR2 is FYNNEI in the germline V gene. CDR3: CASSEVNEQYF. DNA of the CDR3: TGTGCCAGCAGTGAAGTGAACGAGCAGTACTTC.

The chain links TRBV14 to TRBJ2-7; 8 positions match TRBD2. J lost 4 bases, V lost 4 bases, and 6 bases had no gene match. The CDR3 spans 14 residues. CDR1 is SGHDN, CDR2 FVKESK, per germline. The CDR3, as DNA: TGTGCCAGCAGCCGAGTCGGGAGGGAGTACGAGCAGTACTTC. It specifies CASSRVGREYEQYF. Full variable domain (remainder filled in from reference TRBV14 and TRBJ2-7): EAGVTQFPSHSVIEKGQTVTLRCDPISGHDNLYWYRRVMGKEIKFLLHFVKESKQDESGMPNNRFLAERTGGTYSTLKVQPAELEDSGVYFCASSRVGREYEQYFGPGTRLTVT.

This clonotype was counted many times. The chain's CDR3 is CASSITEGGQETQYF. CDR3 bases: TGTGCCAGTAGTATTACGGAAGGGGGACAAGAGACCCAGTACTTC. The chain has TRBV19 and TRBJ2-5, with D possibly matching TRBD1 (6 bases). The CDR3 runs to 15 residues. Germline values: CDR1 LNHDA, CDR2 SQIVND (reference sequence). The germline V and J ends were trimmed by 3 bases and 2 bases, with 13 bases remaining between them.

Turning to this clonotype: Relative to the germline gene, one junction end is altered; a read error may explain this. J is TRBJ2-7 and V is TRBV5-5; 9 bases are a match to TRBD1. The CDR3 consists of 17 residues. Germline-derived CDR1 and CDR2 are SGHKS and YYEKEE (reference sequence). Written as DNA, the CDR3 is TGCGCCAGCAGCACCGGGGGGACCGGGACAGGGTTATACGAGCAGTACTTC. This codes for CASSTGGTGTGLYEQYF. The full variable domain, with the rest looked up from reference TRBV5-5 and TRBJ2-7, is DAGVTQSPTHLIKTRGQQVTLRCSPISGHKSVSWYQQVLGQGPQFIFQYYEKEERGRGNFPDRFSARQFPNYSSELNVNALLLGDSALYLCASSTGGTGTGLYEQYFGPGTRLTVT.

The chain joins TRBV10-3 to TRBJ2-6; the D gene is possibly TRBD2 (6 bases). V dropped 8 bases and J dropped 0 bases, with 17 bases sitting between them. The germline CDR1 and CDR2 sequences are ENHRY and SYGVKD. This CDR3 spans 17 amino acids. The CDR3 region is CAIEEGSSGSGANVLTF. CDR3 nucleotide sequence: TGTGCCATCGAGGAGGGATCAAGCGGCTCTGGGGCCAACGTCCTGACTTTC.

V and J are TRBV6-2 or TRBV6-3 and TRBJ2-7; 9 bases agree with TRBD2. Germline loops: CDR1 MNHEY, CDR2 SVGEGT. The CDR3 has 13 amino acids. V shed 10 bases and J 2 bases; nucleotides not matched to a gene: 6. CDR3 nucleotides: TGTGCCATCTCCGGGACTAGCACCTACGAGCAGTACTTC. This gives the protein CAISGTSTYEQYF.

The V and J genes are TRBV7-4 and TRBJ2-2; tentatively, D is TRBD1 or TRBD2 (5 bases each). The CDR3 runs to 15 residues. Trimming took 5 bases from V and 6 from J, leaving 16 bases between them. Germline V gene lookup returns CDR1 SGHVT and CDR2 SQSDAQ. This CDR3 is CASSPGTYGAGELFF. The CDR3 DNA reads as TGTGCCAGCAGCCCTGGGACGTACGGGGCCGGGGAGCTGTTTTTT.

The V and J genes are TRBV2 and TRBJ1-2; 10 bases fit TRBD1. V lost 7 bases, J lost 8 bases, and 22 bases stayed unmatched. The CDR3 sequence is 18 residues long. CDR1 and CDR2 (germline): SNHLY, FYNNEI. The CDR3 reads CASNLPGQGPGTSYGYTF. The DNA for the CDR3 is TGTGCCAGCAACCTACCGGGACAGGGGCCCGGAACCAGCTACGGCTACACCTTC.

In DNA form, the CDR3 reads TGTGCCAGTAGTGTACAGGACATGAACACTGAAGCTTTCTTT. It codes for CASSVQDMNTEAFF. The chain recombines TRBV19 with TRBJ1-1; D may be TRBD1 (5 bases). Germline lookup yields CDR1 LNHDA and CDR2 SQIVND (reference sequence). Deletions cut 5 bases from V and 0 bases from J, with 10 bases between. This CDR3 contains 14 residues.

CDR3 protein: CASSDYSDLAGGLNYEQYF. The CDR3 coding sequence is TGTGCCAGCAGCGATTATTCCGACCTGGCGGGAGGCTTGAACTACGAGCAGTACTTC. V and J are TRBV11-3 and TRBJ2-7, with 8 bases matching TRBD2. This CDR3 region has 19 residues. With V trimmed by 5 bases and J by 3 bases, 21 bases remained unmatched. Germline V gives CDR1 SGHNT, CDR2 YENEEA.

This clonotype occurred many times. CDR3 protein: CASSGLAPSYEQYF. The CDR3 bases are TGTGCCAGTAGCGGACTAGCGCCTTCCTACGAGCAGTACTTC. The J gene is TRBJ2-7, the V gene TRBV19, with TRBD2 matching 9 bases. CDR3 size: 14 residues. Trimming cost V 6 bases and J 1 base; bases outside gene matches: 4. CDR1 LNHDA and CDR2 SQIVND come from the germline V gene (reference sequence).

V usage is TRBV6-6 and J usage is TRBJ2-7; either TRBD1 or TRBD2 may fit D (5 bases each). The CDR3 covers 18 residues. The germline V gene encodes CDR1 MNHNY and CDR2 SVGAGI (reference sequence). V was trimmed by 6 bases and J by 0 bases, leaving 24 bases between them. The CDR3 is CASSRQPPGRWSSYEQYF. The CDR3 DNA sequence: TGTGCCAGCAGCCGCCAGCCACCGGGACGGTGGAGCTCCTACGAGCAGTACTTC.

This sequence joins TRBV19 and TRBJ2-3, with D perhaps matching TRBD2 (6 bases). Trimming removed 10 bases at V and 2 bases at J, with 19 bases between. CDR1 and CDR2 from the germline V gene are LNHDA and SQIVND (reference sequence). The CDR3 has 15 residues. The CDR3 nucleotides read TGTGCCATTTCGCCCGGGACTCGATCCACAGATACGCAGTATTTT. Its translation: CAISPGTRSTDTQYF.

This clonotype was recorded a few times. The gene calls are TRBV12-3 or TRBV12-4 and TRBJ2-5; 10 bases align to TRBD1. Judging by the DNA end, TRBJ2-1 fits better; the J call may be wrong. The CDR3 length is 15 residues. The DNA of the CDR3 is TGTGCCAGCAGACCTGGACAGGGGGTCTACAATGAGCAGTTCTTC. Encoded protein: CASRPGQGVYNEQFF.

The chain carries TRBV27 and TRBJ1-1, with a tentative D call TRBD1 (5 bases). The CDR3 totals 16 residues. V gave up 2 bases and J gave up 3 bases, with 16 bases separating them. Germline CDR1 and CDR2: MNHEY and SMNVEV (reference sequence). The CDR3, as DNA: TGTGCCAGCAGTTTAATCTCGACGGGGGGTCACACTGAAGCTTTCTTT. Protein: CASSLISTGGHTEAFF.

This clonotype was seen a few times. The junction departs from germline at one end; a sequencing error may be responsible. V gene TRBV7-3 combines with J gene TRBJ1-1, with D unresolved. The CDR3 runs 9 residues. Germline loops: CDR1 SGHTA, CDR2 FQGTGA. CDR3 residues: CASLKSFLF. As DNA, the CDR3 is TGTGCCAGCCTAAAATCATTCCTCTTT.

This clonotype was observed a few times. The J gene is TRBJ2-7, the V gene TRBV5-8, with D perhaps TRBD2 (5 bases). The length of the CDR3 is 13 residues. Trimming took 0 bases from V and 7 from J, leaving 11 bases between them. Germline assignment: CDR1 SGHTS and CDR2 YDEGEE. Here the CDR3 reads CASSLGLGGEQYF. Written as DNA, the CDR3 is TGTGCCAGCAGCTTGGGTCTAGGCGGGGAGCAGTACTTC.

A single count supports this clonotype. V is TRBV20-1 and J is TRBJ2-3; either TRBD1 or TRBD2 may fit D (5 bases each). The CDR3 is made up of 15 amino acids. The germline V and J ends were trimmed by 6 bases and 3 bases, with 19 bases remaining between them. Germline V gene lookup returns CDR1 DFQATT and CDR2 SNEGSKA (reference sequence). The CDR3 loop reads CSAKKGSELTDTQYF. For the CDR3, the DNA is TGCAGTGCAAAAAAGGGGAGTGAATTGACAGATACGCAGTATTTT.

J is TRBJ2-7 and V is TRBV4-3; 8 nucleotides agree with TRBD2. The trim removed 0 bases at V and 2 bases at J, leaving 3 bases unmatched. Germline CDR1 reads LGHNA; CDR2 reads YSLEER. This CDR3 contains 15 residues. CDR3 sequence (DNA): TGCGCCAGCAGCCAAGATTGGCGGGGGGCCTACGAGCAGTACTTC. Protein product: CASSQDWRGAYEQYF.

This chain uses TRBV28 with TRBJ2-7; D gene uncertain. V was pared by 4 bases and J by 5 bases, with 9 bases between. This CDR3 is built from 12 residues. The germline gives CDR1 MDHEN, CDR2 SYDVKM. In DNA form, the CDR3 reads TGTGCCAGCAGTTCCCCCCCGGACGAGCAGTACTTC. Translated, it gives CASSSPPDEQYF.

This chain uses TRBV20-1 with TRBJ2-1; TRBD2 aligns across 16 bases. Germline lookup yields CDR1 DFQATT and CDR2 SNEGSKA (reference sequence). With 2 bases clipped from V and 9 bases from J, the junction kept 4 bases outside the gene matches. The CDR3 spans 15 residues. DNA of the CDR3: TGCAGTGCTAGACCCGGGACTAGCGGGAGGGGTGAGCAGTTCTTC. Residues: CSARPGTSGRGEQFF.